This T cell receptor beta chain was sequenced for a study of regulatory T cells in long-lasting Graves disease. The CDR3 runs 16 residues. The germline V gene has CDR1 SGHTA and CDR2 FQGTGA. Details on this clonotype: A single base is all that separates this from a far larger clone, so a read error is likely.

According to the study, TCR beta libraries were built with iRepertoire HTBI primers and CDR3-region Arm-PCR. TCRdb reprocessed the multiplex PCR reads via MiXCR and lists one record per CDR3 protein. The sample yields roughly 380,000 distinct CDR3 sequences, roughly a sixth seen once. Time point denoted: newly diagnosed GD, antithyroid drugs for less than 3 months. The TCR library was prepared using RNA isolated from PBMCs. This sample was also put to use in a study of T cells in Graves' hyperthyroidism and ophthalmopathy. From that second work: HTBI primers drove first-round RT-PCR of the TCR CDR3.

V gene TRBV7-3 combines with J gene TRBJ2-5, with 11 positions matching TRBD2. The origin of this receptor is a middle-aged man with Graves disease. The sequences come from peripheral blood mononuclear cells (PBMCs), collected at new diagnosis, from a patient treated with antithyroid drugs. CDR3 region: CAGSLGSGGGQDTQYF. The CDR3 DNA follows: TGTGCCGGCAGCTTAGGTAGCGGGGGGGGCCAAGATACCCAGTACTTC.